This T cell receptor (beta chain) was observed in a study of regulatory T cells in long-lasting Graves disease (dated by TCRdb to about 2021). Looking at the study overall: Antithyroid drugs had been taken for less than 3 months by newly diagnosed Graves' disease patients. Peripheral blood TCR sequencing and RNA sequencing compared persistent Graves' disease patients with newly diagnosed Graves' disease patients. The study was conducted in China and was registered as a clinical trial. A total of some 33 samples were covered by TCR sequencing, comprising some 13 persistent and about 20 newly diagnosed Graves' disease patients. Overall study outcomes, separate from this receptor: The authors noted that the small sample size was a limitation that may lower accuracy. TRBV28, TRBJ1-2 and TRBJ2-5 were preferentially used in persistent disease, while TRBV20-1 and TRBJ2-1 were favored in newly diagnosed disease. The study examined only peripheral blood because the primary lesion, thyroid tissue, could not be accessed. Patients with persistent disease shared more public clonotypes (around 2,700) than newly diagnosed patients did (nearly 1,000). Persistent Graves' disease patients showed lower TCR Shannon entropy and fewer highly expanded clones than newly diagnosed patients, suggesting clonal expansion. Sequencing and analysis were restricted to the TCR beta chain.

The time point label, as the study defines it: newly diagnosed GD, antithyroid drugs for less than 3 months. RNA was extracted from PBMCs in TRIzol for both TCR sequencing and RNA sequencing. The diagnosis of Graves' disease followed American Thyroid Association guidelines. Patients for the study were recruited at an endocrinology department in Xi'an, China. Each patient gave approximately 10 milliliters of peripheral blood, collected in an EDTA anticoagulant tube. Ficoll Paque Plus density gradient separation was used to isolate PBMCs, and no further T cell sorting was done. RNA quality was checked with an Agilent 2100 Bioanalyzer and agarose gel, and concentration with a NanoDrop 2000. The CDR3 spans 16 residues, from the cysteine through the phenylalanine. CDR3 DNA only is kept here, 48 bases in frame from base 1. CDR1 SNHLY and CDR2 FYNNEI were looked up in the germline V gene. The germline V and J ends show losses of 3 bases and 5 bases respectively, and no gene match explains 9 bases of the junction.

Receptors were amplified or captured by multiplex PCR. The sequencer listed for this sample is Illumina HiSeq 4000. iRepertoire HTBI primers and Arm-PCR amplification of CDR3 regions were used to construct TCR beta libraries. Gel purification was performed on PCR products prior to sequencing. The authors' pipeline ran thus. Gene usage analysis of CDR3 amino acid clonotypes relied on the 55 to 80 TRBV and 15 or so TRBJ segments identified across samples. COPE and FqMerger were used to merge filtered high-quality paired reads into contigs. Contigs were aligned with BLAST to IMGT TRBV, TRBD and TRBJ reference genes, and CDR3 was defined per IMGT. Any clonotype with a frequency above 0.1% was counted as a highly expanded clone. Repertoire diversity was measured by Shannon entropy, and V-J evenness by the Gini coefficient. Clonotypes shared by more than one individual were considered public. TCRdb reanalyzed the raw reads on its own, using fastp at Q25 for trimming and MiXCR for clone calling, and kept in-frame beta chains. Identical CDR3 protein sequences are pooled into one entry, listed with their most common genes and DNA. Here the V and J calls rest on TCRdb's processing, not on the authors' analysis. The sample yields around 500,000 distinct CDR3 sequences; about 16% were counted once. Clones ranked in the top ten supply roughly 25% of the sample.

This clonotype came up a few times. Its antigen is not yet known. It has no much larger one-base neighbor in the sample; base qualities were not kept. These data are also associated with another study on T cells in Graves' hyperthyroidism and ophthalmopathy. As the second study states: Stable Graves' hyperthyroidism was defined as the absence of progression to ophthalmopathy over 18 months of follow-up. Hyperthyroidism patients were newly diagnosed, with disease duration under 2 months, and aged 18 to 65 years. Patients with uncontrolled infections, other autoimmune diseases, pregnancy or lactation were excluded. Diagnoses relied on clinical symptoms, serum thyroxine and TRAb, thyroid ultrasound and orbital computed tomography. The TCR CDR3 was subjected to a first round of RT-PCR using the HTBI primer set and the Qiagen OneStep RT-PCR kit. Blood samples also contained most of the expanded thyroid clonotypes (frequency above 0.001), which suggests that blood repertoires may reflect thyroid immune responses. A 13 V-J signature model separated ophthalmopathy from stable hyperthyroidism, with around 91% sensitivity and roughly 84% specificity in cross-validation and 80%/75% in testing. In validation, the model predicted progression to ophthalmopathy a median of roughly 6.5 months before onset, with over 60% sensitivity and 72.22% specificity. TCR V-J signatures able to tell the groups apart were searched for in a discovery cohort of 100 patients, of whom around 43 had Graves' ophthalmopathy and about 55 had stable Graves' hyperthyroidism. Prospective prediction of ophthalmopathy was tested in an independent validation cohort of fewer than 20 hyperthyroidism patients and 17 patients who later progressed to ophthalmopathy. The approximately 95 discovery patients were divided at random into training and test sets in a 7:3 ratio. Thyroid tissue and blood T-cell repertoires from more than five Graves' hyperthyroidism patients were also compared in the study. Following sampling, methimazole starting at 30 mg daily was given to hyperthyroidism patients, and high-dose intravenous methylprednisolone was given to ophthalmopathy patients. A second multiplex PCR round built the libraries, followed by size selection and purification. Paired-end sequencing of the libraries was performed with 100 bp reads on an Illumina HiSeq2000. Raw data were processed with SOAPnuke, discarding reads with adapters, uncalled bases, mean Phred below 15, or no exact constant-primer or identifier match. COPE v1.2.5 was used to merge high-quality paired reads, and clonotypes were defined as unique nucleotide sequences. Clonotypes were aligned to IMGT TRBV, TRBD and TRBJ reference segments using MiTCR v1.1. The analysis was restricted to V-J combinations with a frequency above 0.0001, which together covered 99% to 99.2% of the repertoires. The TCS score was defined as F50 (clonal expansion) divided by E x V (chaos), with BLOSUM62-based TCRdist calculated between CDR3 peptides within each V-J. Welch's t-statistics and random forest reduced just over 500 V-J features to 10 to 15, which were used in a naive Bayes classifier (R e1071). Sample size was not statistically predetermined, and blinding of investigators to group allocation was not performed. The paper describes TCR Vbeta CDR3 sequencing of 135 peripheral blood samples, made up of some 40 ophthalmopathy patients, around 78 hyperthyroidism patients and approximately 17 progressor patients.

The sample consisted of peripheral blood mononuclear cells (PBMCs), taken at new diagnosis, from a patient treated with antithyroid drugs. The rearranged chain carries TRBV2 and TRBJ1-5, with 8 central nucleotides matching TRBD1. The receptor comes from a woman aged 40 to 65 with Graves disease. Donor details come from another sample of the same person, matched by shared clones. CDR3 sequence: CASSEEDRVKDQPQHF. The nucleotide sequence reads TGTGCCAGCAGTGAGGAGGACAGGGTAAAGGATCAGCCCCAGCATTTT. Supplemented by the reference TRBV2 and TRBJ1-5 proteins around the CDR3, the complete variable domain is EPEVTQTPSHQVTQMGQEVILRCVPISNHLYFYWYRQILGQKVEFLVSFYNNEISEKSEIFDDQFSVERPDGSNFTLKIRSTKLEDSAMYFCASSEEDRVKDQPQHFGDGTRLSIL.